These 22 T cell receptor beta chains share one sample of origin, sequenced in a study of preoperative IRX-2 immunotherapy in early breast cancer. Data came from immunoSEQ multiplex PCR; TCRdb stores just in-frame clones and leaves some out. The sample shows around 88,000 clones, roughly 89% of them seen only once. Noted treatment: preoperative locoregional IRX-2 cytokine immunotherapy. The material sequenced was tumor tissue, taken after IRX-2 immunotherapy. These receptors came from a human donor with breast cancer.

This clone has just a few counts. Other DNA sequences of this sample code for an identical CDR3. Here the CDR3 DNA reads TGTGCCAGCTCACCAGTGGGGAACACTGAAGCTTTCTTT. It encodes CASSPVGNTEAFF. V usage is TRBV18 and J usage is TRBJ1-1, with D hard to call. V lost 2 bases to trimming and J lost 1 base, with 5 bases between them. There are 13 residues in the CDR3. Germline V lookup: CDR1 KGHSH, CDR2 LQKENI.

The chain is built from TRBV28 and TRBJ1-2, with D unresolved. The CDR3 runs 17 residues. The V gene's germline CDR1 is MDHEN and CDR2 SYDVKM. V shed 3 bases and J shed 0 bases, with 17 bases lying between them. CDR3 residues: CASSFPRASQANYGYTF. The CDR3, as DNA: TGTGCCAGCAGTTTCCCACGCGCCTCCCAGGCTAACTATGGCTACACCTTC.

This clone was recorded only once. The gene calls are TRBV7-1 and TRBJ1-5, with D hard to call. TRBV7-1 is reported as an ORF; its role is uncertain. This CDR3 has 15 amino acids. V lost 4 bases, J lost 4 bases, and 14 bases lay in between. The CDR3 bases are TGTGCCAGCAGCTTAGGTTCGTCAGCAAATCAGCCCCAGCATTTT. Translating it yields CASSLGSSANQPQHF.

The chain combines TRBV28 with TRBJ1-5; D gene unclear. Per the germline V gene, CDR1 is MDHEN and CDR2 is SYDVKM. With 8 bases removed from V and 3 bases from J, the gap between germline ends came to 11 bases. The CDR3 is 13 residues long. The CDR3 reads CASLRRNNQPQHF. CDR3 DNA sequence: TGTGCCAGCCTTCGGCGAAACAATCAGCCCCAGCATTTT.

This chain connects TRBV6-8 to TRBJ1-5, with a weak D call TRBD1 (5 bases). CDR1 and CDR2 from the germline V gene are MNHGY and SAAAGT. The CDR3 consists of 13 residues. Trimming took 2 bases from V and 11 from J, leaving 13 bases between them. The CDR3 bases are TGTGCCAGCAGTTACCCGGGGGGGTTAGCCCAGCATTTT. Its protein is CASSYPGGLAQHF.

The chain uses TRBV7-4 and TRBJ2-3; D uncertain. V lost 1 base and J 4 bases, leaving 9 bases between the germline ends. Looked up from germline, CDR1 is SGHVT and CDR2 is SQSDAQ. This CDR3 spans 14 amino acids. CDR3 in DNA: TGTGCCAGCAGCTTAGTGGTAGGAGCAGATACGCAGTATTTT. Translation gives CASSLVVGADTQYF.

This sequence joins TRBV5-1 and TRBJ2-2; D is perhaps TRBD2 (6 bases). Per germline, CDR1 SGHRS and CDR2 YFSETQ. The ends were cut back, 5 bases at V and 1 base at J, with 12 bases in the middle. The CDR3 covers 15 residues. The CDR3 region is CASRFVGGNTGELFF. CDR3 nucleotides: TGCGCCAGCAGATTTGTGGGGGGGAACACCGGGGAGCTGTTTTTT.

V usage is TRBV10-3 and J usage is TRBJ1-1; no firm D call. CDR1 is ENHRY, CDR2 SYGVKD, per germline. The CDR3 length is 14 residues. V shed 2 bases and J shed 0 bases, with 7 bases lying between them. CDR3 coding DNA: TGTGCCATCAGTGAGAGATTCATGAACACTGAAGCTTTCTTT. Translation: CAISERFMNTEAFF.

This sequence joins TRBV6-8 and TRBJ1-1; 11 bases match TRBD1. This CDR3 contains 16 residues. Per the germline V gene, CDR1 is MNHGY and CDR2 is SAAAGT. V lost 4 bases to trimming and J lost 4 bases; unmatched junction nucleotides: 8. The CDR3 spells CASSLLGTGGGTEAFF. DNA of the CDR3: TGTGCCAGCAGTTTACTAGGGACAGGGGGAGGCACTGAAGCTTTCTTT.

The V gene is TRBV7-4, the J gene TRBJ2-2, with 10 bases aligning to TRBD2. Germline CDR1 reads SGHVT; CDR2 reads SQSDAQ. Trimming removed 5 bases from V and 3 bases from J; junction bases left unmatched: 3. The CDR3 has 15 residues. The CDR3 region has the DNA TGTGCCAGCAGCGCAGGACTAGCGGACACCGGGGAGCTGTTTTTT. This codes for CASSAGLADTGELFF.

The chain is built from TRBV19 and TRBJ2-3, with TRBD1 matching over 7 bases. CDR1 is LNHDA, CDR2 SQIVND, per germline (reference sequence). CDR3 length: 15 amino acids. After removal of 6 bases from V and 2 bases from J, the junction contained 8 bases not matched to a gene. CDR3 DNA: TGTGCCAGTAGCGCAGGGGGAGACCCCACAGATACGCAGTATTTT. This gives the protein CASSAGGDPTDTQYF. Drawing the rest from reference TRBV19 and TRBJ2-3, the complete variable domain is DGGITQSPKYLFRKEGQNVTLSCEQNLNHDAMYWYRQDPGQGLRLIYYSQIVNDFQKGDIAEGYSVSREKKESFPLTVTSAQKNPTAFYLCASSAGGDPTDTQYFGPGTRLTVL.

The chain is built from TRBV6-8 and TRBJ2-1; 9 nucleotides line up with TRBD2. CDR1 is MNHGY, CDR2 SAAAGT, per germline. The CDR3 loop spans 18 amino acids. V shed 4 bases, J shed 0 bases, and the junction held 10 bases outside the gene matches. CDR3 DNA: TGTGCCAGCAGTTGGGCTAGCGGGGCTTTTAGCTCCTACAATGAGCAGTTCTTC. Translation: CASSWASGAFSSYNEQFF.

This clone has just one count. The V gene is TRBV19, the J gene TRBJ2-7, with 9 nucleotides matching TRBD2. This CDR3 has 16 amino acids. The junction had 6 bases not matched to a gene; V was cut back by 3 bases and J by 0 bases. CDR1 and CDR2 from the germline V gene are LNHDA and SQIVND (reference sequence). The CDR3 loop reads CASSIVAGVSSYEQYF. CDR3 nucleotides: TGTGCCAGTAGTATCGTAGCGGGAGTCTCCTCCTACGAGCAGTACTTC. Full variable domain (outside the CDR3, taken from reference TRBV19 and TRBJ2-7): DGGITQSPKYLFRKEGQNVTLSCEQNLNHDAMYWYRQDPGQGLRLIYYSQIVNDFQKGDIAEGYSVSREKKESFPLTVTSAQKNPTAFYLCASSIVAGVSSYEQYFGPGTRLTVT.

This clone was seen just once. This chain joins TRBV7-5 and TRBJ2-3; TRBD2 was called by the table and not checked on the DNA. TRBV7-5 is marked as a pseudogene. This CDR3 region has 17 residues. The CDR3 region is CASSLAAGGQNTDTQYF. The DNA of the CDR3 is TGTGCCAGCAGCTTAGCGGCGGGGGGTCAGAACACAGATACGCAGTATTTT.

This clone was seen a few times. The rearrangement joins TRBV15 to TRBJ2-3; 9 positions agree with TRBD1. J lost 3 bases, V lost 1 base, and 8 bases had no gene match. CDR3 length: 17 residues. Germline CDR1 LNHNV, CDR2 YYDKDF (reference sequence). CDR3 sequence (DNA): TGTGCCACCAGCAGAGCCCCTTCCGGGACAGGGACAGATACGCAGTATTTT. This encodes CATSRAPSGTGTDTQYF.

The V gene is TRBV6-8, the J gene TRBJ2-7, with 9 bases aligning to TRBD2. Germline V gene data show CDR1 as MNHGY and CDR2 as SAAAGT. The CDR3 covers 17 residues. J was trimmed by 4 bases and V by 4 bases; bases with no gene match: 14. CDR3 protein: CASSWEETSGTGYEQYF. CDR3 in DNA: TGTGCCAGCAGTTGGGAGGAGACTAGCGGAACCGGGTACGAGCAGTACTTC.

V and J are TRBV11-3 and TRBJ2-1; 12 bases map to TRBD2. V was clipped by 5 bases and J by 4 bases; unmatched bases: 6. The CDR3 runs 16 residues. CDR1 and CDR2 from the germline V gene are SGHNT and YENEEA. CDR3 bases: TGTGCCAGCAGCCGACGGACTAGCGGGACTTACAATGAGCAGTTCTTC. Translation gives CASSRRTSGTYNEQFF.

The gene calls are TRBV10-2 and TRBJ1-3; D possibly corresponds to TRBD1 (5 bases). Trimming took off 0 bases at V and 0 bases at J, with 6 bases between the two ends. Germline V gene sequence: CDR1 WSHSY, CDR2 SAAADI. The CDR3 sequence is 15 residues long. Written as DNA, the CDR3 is TGCGCCAGCAGTGAGTCCGGGGGCTCTGGAAACACCATATATTTT. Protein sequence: CASSESGGSGNTIYF.

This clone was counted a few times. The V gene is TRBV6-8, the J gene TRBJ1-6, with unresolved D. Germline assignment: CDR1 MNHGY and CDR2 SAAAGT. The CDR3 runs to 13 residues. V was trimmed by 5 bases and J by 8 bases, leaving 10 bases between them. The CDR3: CASSPRRDSPLHF. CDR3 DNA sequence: TGTGCCAGCAGTCCCCGTAGGGATTCACCCCTCCACTTT.

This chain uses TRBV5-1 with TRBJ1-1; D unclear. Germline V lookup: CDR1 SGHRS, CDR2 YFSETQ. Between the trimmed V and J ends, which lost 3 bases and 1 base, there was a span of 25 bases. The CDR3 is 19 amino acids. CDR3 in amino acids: CASSSGRATLNTSNTEAFF. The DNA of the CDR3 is TGCGCCAGCAGCTCGGGCCGGGCCACTCTAAATACCTCGAACACTGAAGCTTTCTTT. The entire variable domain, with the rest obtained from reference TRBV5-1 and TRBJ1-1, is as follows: KAGVTQTPRYLIKTRGQQVTLSCSPISGHRSVSWYQQTPGQGLQFLFEYFSETQRNKGNFPGRFSGRQFSNSRSEMNVSTLELGDSALYLCASSSGRATLNTSNTEAFFGQGTRLTVV.

The CDR3 region has the DNA TGTGCCAGCAGTGATGAGCGGGGCAATGAGCAGTTCTTC. Translation: CASSDERGNEQFF. The gene calls are TRBV25-1 and TRBJ2-1; 7 bases match TRBD2. CDR1 and CDR2 (germline): MGHDK, SYGVNS. Germline trimming cut 3 bases from V and 6 bases from J; bases unmatched to any gene: 2. The CDR3 has 13 residues.

The DNA for the CDR3 is TGTGCCAGCTCACCTCTCCCGTCCGGAGTCAACGAGCAGTACTTC. This translates into CASSPLPSGVNEQYF. The chain recombines TRBV18 with TRBJ2-7; D gene uncertain. Per germline, CDR1 KGHSH and CDR2 LQKENI. Deletions cut 3 bases from V and 5 bases from J, with 17 bases between. CDR3 length: 15 amino acids.